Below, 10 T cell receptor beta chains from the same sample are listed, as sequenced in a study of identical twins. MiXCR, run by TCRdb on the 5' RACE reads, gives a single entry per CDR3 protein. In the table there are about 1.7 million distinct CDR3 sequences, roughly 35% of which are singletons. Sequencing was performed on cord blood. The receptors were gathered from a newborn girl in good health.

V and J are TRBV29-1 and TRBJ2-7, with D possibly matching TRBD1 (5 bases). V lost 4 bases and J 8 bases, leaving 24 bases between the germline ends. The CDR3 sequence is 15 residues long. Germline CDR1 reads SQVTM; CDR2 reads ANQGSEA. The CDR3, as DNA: TGCAGCGTTGCGGGTACAGGAGATCACTACGAGCAGCAGTACTTC. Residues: CSVAGTGDHYEQQYF.

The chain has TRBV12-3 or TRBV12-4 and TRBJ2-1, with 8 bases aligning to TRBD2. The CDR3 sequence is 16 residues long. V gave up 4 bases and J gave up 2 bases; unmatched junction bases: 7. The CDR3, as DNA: TGTGCCAGCAGTTACCTTCGGCGGGGGGCCTACAATGAGCAGTTCTTC. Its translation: CASSYLRRGAYNEQFF.

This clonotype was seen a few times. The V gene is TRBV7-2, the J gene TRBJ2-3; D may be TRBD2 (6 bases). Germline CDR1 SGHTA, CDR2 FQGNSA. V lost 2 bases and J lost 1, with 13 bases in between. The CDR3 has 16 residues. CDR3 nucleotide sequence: TGTGCCAGCAGCTTAATCGCGGGGTGGGGCACAGATACGCAGTATTTT. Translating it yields CASSLIAGWGTDTQYF.

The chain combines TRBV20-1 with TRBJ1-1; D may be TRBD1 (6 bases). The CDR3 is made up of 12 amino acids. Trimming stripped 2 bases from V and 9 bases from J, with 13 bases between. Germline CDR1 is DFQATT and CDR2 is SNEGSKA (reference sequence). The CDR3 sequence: CSARPSGTQAFF. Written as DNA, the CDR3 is TGCAGTGCTAGACCTTCCGGGACACAAGCTTTCTTT.

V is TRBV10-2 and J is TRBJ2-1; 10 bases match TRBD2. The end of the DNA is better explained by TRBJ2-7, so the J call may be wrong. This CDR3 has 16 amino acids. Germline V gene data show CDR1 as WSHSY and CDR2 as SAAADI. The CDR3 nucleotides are TGCGCCAGCAGTGGGGGACTAGCGATATCCTACAATGAGCAGTACTTC. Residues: CASSGGLAISYNEQYF.

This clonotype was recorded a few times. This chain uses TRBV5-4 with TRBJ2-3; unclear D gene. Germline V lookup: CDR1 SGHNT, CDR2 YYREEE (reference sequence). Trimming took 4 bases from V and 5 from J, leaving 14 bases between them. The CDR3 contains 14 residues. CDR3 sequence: CASSPRQALDTQYF. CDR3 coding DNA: TGTGCCAGCAGCCCCCGACAAGCTTTAGATACGCAGTATTTT.

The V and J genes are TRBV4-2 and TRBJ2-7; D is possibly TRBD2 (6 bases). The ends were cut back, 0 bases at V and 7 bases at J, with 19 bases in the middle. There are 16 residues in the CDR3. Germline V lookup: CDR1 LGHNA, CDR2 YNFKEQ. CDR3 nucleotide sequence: TGTGCCAGCAGCCAAGATTGGGGCGGGGATTACAATGAGCAGTACTTC. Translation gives CASSQDWGGDYNEQYF.

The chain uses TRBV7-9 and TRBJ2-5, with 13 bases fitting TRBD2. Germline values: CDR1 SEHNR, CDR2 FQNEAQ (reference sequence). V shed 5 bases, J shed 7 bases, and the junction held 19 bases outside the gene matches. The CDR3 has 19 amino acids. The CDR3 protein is CASSPRLAGGLWAFGTQYF. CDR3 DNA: TGTGCCAGCAGCCCCCGACTAGCGGGGGGCCTGTGGGCATTCGGGACCCAGTACTTC.

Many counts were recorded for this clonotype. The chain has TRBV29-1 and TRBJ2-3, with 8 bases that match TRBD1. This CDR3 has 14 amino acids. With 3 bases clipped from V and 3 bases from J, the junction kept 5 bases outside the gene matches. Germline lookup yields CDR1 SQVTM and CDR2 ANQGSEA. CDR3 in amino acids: CSVDRTGKTDTQYF. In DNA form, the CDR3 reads TGCAGCGTTGACCGGACAGGGAAGACAGATACGCAGTATTTT.

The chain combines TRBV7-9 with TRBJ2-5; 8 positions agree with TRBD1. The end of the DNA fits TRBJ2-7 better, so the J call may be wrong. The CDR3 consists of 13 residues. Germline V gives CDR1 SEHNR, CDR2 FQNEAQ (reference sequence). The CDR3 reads CASSLEDRAEQYF. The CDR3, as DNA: TGTGCCAGCAGCTTAGAGGACAGGGCCGAGCAGTACTTC.